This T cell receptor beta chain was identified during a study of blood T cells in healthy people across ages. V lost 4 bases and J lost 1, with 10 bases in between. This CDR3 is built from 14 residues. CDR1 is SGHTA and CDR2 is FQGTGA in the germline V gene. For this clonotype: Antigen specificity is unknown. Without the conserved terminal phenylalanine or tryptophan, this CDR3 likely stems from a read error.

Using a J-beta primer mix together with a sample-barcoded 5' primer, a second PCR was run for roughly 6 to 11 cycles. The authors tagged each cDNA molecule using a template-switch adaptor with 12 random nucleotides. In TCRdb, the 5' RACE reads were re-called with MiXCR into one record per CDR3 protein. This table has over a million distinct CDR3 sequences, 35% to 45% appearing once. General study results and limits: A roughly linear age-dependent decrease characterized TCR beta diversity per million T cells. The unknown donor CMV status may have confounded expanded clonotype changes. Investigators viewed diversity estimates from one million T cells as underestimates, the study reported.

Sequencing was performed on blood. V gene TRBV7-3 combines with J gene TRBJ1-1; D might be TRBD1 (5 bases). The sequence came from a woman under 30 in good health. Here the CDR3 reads CASSSSGGNTEAFY. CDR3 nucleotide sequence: TGTGCCAGCAGCTCTTCTGGGGGGAACACTGAAGCTTTCTAT.